The source of this T cell receptor beta chain is a study of blood T cell repertoires in COVID-19 (dated by TCRdb to the early 2020s). Study-wide context: Samples from collaborators originated in the United States, Italy and Spain and spanned both the acute and convalescent phases of COVID-19. The prospective study material was composed of cDNA or gDNA derived from T cells, B-cell-depleted T cells, or PBMCs. Deeply sampled blood TCRbeta repertoires from subjects exposed to, actively infected with, or recovered from COVID-19 were included in the dataset. The repertoires were released in a freely available public database meant as a resource for research on the immune response to SARS-CoV-2. The samples were drawn from the first 160 participants of the ongoing ImmuneRACE study and from roughly 1,300 subjects provided by 6 global collaborators. The sample metadata nearly always contained a de-identified subject ID, COVID-19 status, age in years and sex. Where available, HLA class I and class II types were obtained from metadata supplied by the sample provider rather than from assay-based typing. General study outcomes and caveats: Clinical and demographic metadata were provided uncurated, with the amount varying by source and participant.

This clone has only a few counts. Its recognized antigen is unknown. There are no base qualities to consult, and no much larger clone falls within one base. TCRbeta CDR3 regions were amplified from genomic DNA by means of the immunoSEQ Assay, a bias-controlled multiplex PCR. In the source study's methods: Within the assay, amplification of reference gene primers was used to estimate how many nucleated cells each sample contained. Sequence reads were collapsed and filtered to measure the absolute abundance of every unique TCRbeta CDR3 rearrangement. Productive Simpson clonality was computed per sample as the square root of Simpson's diversity index over productive rearrangements. TCRdb took this table from immuneACCESS and kept in-frame rearrangements with V and J called. Such tables lack part of the clones; where checked against another copy, unresolved V genes explain under half of the gap, and the rest is unexplained. V and J calls and clone size are given by that table; D and trimming were obtained from the DNA. The sample has just over 300,000 clones on record, 85% to 90% of them singletons. Of the sample, approximately 4.3% is held by the ten largest clones.

Ends trimmed: V by 5 bases, J by 7 bases; bases unmatched to a gene: 7. The CDR3 covers 13 residues, taking in both the cysteine and the phenylalanine. Left in the record is the CDR3 DNA by itself, 39 bases read in frame from the first base. The CDR1 and CDR2 encoded by the germline V gene are SNHLY and FYNNEI. Enrolling through a virtual design, the prospective study's participants ranged in age from about 18 to 89 years and lived across 24 United States geographic areas. Cohort assignment in the prospective study relied on participant-reported clinical history from a screening survey and a study questionnaire. Each participant in the prospective study had whole blood, serum and a nasopharyngeal or oropharyngeal swab collected by mobile phlebotomists. Additional blood draws and questionnaires over an approximately two-month period could optionally be provided by prospective study participants. Blood samples from the prospective study were shipped frozen or at room temperature prior to DNA extraction.

The chain employs TRBV2 and TRBJ1-2; TRBD1 fits 7 bases in the junction. This sequence originates from a woman in her late teens or twenties with acute COVID-19. Material for sequencing was PBMCs or T cells enriched from blood (not recorded which). The DNA is as follows: TGTGCCAGCAGTCGAGAGGGGGCGGCTGGCTACACCTTC. Its translation is CASSREGAAGYTF.